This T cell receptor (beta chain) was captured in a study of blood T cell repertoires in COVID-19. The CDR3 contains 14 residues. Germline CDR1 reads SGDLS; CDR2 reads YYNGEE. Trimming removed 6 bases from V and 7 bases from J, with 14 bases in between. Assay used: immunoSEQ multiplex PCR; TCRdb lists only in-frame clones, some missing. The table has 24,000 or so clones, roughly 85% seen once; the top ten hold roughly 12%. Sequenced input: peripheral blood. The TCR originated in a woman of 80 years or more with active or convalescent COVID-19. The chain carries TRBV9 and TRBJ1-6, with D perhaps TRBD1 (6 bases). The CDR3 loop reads CASTRGGRNSPLHF. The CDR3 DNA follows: TGTGCCAGCACCAGAGGGGGAAGAAATTCACCCCTCCACTTT.